The clone carrying this T cell receptor beta chain was seen just once. The data were taken from a study of blood T cells in healthy people across ages. It was with a sample-barcoded 5' primer and a J-beta primer mix that a second PCR of roughly 7 to 11 cycles was run. TCRdb recomputed calls from the 5' RACE reads with MiXCR, one row per CDR3 protein. The table records some 1.5 million distinct CDR3 sequences, about 28% of them present only once. The germline V and J ends were trimmed by 6 bases and 12 bases, with 27 bases remaining between them. CDR1 is GTSNPN, CDR2 SVGIG, per germline (reference sequence). The CDR3 loop spans 15 amino acids. With each sample, at least 5 micrograms of total RNA were extracted.

The sequenced sample consisted of blood. The chain employs TRBV30 and TRBJ2-1; D possibly matches TRBD1 or TRBD2 (7 bases each). The receptor comes from a woman in her twenties or thirties in good health. CDR3 amino acids: CACPTGTAGWRGQFF. Here the CDR3 DNA reads TGTGCCTGCCCGACCGGGACAGCGGGATGGAGGGGGCAGTTCTTC. Variable domain in full (rest from reference TRBV30 and TRBJ2-1): SQTIHQWPATLVQPVGSPLSLECTVEGTSNPNLYWYRQAAGRGLQLLFYSVGIGQISSEVPQNLSASRPQDRQFILSSKKLLLSDSGFYLCACPTGTAGWRGQFFGPGTRLTVL.